One T cell receptor (beta chain) is described in this entry. Its specificity is unknown. The sample comes from a study of OX40 agonist ivuxolimab in advanced cancers. Overall study: As their treatment, patients were administered ivuxolimab, an agonistic anti-OX40 (CD134) antibody. Partial responses were achieved by three patients, of whom one had hepatocellular carcinoma and two had cutaneous melanoma. Each dose-escalation patient presented with hepatocellular carcinoma, melanoma, renal cell or head and neck cancer.

Findings and caveats of the study: CD4+ T cells averaged fewer expanded clones than CD8+ T cells.

The table came from immunoSEQ multiplex PCR; TCRdb's copy has only in-frame clones and leaves some out. The sample lists 70,000 to 95,000 clones; about 90% were seen once. Source: CD4+ or CD8+ T cells sorted from blood, taken in a trial of the OX40 agonist ivuxolimab. The TCR was taken from an adult with an advanced solid tumor such as melanoma, head and neck, liver or kidney cancer.

CDR3 nucleotides: TGCGCCAGCAGCCAAGATTCCACAGGCGCGGTGAATGGCTACACCTTC. It yields the protein CASSQDSTGAVNGYTF. This sequence joins TRBV4-1 and TRBJ1-2, with D tentatively TRBD1 (5 bases). CDR1 and CDR2 from the germline V gene are MGHRA and YSYEKL. V lost 0 bases and J 6 bases, leaving 17 bases between the germline ends. This CDR3 contains 16 residues.